This TCR beta chain was retrieved from a study of cytomegalovirus exposure and HLA in healthy donors. In its sample, this clone was seen a few times. This PCR relied on a set of 60 Vbeta primers and 13 Jbeta primers. This table comes from immunoSEQ multiplex PCR, and its TCRdb copy is limited to in-frame clones, with some not included. The sample yields about 90,000 clones, 55% to 70% seen once. This CDR3 contains 15 residues. CDR1 is SGHVS and CDR2 is FNYEAQ in the germline V gene. Trimming cost V 1 base and J 7 bases; bases outside gene matches: 5. The chain is built from TRBV7-6 and TRBJ2-1, with 9 bases lining up with TRBD1. The clonotype originates from a woman aged 50 to 65 in good health and CMV-seropositive. Sequencing input: PBMCs. Written as DNA, the CDR3 is TGTGCCAGCAGCTTAGTGGGACAGGGTTCGAATGAGCAGTTCTTC. It translates to CASSLVGQGSNEQFF.